This TCR beta chain was profiled in a study of blood T cell repertoires in COVID-19. The J segment lost 7 bases and the V segment lost 6 bases, leaving 9 bases of the junction unmatched. This CDR3 has 15 residues. The V gene's germline CDR1 is LNHDA and CDR2 SQIVND (reference sequence). Method: immunoSEQ multiplex PCR; TCRdb's copy keeps in-frame clones and lacks some. The sample lists about 350,000 clones, 85% to 90% seen once, with around 0.92% in the top ten. The chain combines TRBV19 with TRBJ1-6, with TRBD1 matching 7 bases. The sequencing input was PBMCs or T cells enriched from blood (not recorded which). This clonotype was sampled from a woman in her 30s who had been exposed to COVID-19. CDR3 sequence: CASRQWDRKNSPLHF. Written as DNA, the CDR3 is TGTGCCAGTAGACAATGGGACAGAAAGAATTCACCCCTCCACTTT.